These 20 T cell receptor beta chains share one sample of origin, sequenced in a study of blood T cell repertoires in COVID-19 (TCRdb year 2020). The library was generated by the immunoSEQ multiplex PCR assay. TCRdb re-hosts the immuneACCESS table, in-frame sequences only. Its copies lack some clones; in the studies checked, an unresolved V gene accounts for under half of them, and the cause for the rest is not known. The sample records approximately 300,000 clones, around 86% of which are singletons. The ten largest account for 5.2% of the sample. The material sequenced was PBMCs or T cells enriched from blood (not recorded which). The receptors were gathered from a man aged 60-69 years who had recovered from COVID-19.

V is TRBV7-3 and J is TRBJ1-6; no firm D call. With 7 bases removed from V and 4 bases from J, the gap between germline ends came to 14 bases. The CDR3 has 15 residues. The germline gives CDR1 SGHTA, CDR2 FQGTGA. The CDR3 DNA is TGTGCCAGCACCCCGCAGGCGGGATATAATTCACCCCTCCACTTT. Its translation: CASTPQAGYNSPLHF. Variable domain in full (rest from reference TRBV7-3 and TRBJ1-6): GAGVSQTPSNKVTEKGKYVELRCDPISGHTALYWYRQSLGQGPEFLIYFQGTGAADDSGLPNDRFFAVRPEGSVSTLKIQRTERGDSAVYLCASTPQAGYNSPLHFGNGTRLTVT.

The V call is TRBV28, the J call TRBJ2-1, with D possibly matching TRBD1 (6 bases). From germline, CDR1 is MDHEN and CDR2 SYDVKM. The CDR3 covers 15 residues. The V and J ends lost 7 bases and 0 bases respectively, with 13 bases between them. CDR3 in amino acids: CASTFGTSSYNEQFF. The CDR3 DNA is TGTGCCAGCACCTTCGGGACAAGCTCCTACAATGAGCAGTTCTTC.

The CDR3 spells CASSINFQGRYEQYF. The CDR3 DNA is TGTGCCAGTAGTATAAACTTCCAGGGTCGGTACGAGCAGTACTTC. This chain uses TRBV19 with TRBJ2-7, with D possibly being TRBD1 (5 bases). Germline CDR1 is LNHDA and CDR2 is SQIVND (reference sequence). This CDR3 contains 15 residues. The V end was cut by 2 bases, the J end by 4 bases, with 15 bases between.

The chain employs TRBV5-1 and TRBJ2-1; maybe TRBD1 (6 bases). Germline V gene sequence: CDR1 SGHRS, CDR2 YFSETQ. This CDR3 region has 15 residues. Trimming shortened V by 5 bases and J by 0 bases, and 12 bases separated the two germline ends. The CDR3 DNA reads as TGCGCCAGCAGACCTACAGGGAGCTCCTACAATGAGCAGTTCTTC. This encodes CASRPTGSSYNEQFF. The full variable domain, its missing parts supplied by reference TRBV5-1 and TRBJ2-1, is KAGVTQTPRYLIKTRGQQVTLSCSPISGHRSVSWYQQTPGQGLQFLFEYFSETQRNKGNFPGRFSGRQFSNSRSEMNVSTLELGDSALYLCASRPTGSSYNEQFFGPGTRLTVL.

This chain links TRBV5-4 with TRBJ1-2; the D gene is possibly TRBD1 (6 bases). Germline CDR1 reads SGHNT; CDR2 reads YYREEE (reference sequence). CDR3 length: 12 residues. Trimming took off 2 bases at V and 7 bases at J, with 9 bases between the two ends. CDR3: CASSLDRSGYTF. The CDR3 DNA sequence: TGTGCCAGCAGCTTAGACAGGTCTGGCTACACCTTC. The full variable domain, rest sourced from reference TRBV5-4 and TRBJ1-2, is ETGVTQSPTHLIKTRGQQVTLRCSSQSGHNTVSWYQQALGQGPQFIFQYYREEENGRGNFPPRFSGLQFPNYSSELNVNALELDDSALYLCASSLDRSGYTFGSGTRLTVV.

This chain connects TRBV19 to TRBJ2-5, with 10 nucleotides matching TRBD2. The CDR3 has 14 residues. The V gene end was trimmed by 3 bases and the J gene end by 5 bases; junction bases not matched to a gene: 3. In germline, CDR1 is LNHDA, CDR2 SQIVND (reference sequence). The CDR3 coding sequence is TGTGCCAGTAGTATCTCTAGCGGGAGTGAGACCCAGTACTTC. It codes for CASSISSGSETQYF.

DNA for the CDR3: TGTGCCACCAGCAGGAGGACAGATAGGGCTGGCTACACCTTC. The encoded protein is CATSRRTDRAGYTF. The gene calls are TRBV15 and TRBJ1-2; D is possibly TRBD1 (6 bases). Germline-derived CDR1 and CDR2 are LNHNV and YYDKDF (reference sequence). This CDR3 is built from 14 residues. The V and J ends lost 3 bases and 7 bases respectively, with 15 bases between them.

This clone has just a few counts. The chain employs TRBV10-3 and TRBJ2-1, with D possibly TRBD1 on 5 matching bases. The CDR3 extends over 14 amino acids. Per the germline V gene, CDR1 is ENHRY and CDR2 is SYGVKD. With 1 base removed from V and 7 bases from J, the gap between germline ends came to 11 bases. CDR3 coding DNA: TGTGCCATCAGTGAGTGGGGCGTTAGGAATGAGCAGTTCTTC. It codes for CAISEWGVRNEQFF.

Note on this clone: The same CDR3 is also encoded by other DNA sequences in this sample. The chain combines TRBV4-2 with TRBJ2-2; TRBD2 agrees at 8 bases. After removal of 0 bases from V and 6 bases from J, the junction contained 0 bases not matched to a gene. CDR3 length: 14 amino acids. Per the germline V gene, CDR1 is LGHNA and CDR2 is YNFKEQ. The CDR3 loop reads CASSQELAAGELFF. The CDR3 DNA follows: TGTGCCAGCAGCCAAGAACTAGCGGCCGGGGAGCTGTTTTTT.

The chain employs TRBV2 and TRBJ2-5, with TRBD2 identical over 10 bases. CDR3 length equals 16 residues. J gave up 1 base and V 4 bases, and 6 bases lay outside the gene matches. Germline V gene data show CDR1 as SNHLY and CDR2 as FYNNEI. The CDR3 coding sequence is TGTGCCAGCAGTGTGGCAGCGGGGGGGTTCCAAGAGACCCAGTACTTC. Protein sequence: CASSVAAGGFQETQYF.

The chain's CDR3 is CASSPSTGRETEQYF. In DNA, the CDR3 is TGTGCCAGCAGTCCCTCGACTGGGCGGGAAACCGAGCAGTACTTC. This chain links TRBV28 with TRBJ2-7; D is possibly TRBD2 (6 bases). Looked up from germline, CDR1 is MDHEN and CDR2 is SYDVKM. V lost 5 bases and J 6 bases, leaving 20 bases between the germline ends. The length of the CDR3 is 15 residues.

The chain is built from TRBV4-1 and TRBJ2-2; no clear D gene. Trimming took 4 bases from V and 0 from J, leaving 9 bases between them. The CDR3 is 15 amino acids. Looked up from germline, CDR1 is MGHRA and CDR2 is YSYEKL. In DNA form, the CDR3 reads TGCGCCAGCAGCCGCGGCTACCCGAACACCGGGGAGCTGTTTTTT. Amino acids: CASSRGYPNTGELFF.

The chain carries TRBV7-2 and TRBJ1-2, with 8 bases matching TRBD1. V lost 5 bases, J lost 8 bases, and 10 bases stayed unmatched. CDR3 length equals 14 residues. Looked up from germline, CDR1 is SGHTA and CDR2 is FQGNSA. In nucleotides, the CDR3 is TGTGCCAGCAGCCGGACAGGGCCTCCGGGGGGCTACACCTTC. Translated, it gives CASSRTGPPGGYTF. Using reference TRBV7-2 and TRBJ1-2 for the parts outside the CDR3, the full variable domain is GAGVSQSPSNKVTEKGKDVELRCDPISGHTALYWYRQSLGQGLEFLIYFQGNSAPDKSGLPSDRFSAERTGGSVSTLTIQRTQQEDSAVYLCASSRTGPPGGYTFGSGTRLTVV.

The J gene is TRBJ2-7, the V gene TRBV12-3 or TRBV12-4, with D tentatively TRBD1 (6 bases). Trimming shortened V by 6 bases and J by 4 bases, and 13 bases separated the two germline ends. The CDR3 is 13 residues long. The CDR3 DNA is TGTGCCAGCAGCCCGACAGGTTTTTACGAGCAGTACTTC. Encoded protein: CASSPTGFYEQYF.

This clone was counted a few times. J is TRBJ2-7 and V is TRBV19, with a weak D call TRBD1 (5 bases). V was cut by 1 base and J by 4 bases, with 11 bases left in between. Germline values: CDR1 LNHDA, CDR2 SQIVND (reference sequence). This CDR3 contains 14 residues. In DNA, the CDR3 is TGTGCCAGTAGTATAGGAGGTCACAGGTACGAGCAGTACTTC. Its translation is CASSIGGHRYEQYF.

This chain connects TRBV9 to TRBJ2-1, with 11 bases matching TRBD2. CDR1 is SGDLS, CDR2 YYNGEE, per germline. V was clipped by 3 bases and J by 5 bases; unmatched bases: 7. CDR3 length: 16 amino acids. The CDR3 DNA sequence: TGTGCCAGCAGCGCAACGCGTAGCGGGAGGGACAATGAGCAGTTCTTC. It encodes CASSATRSGRDNEQFF.

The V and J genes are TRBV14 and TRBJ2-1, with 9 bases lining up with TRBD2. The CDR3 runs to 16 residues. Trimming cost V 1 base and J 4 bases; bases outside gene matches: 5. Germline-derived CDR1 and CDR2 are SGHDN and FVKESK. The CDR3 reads CASSQVTSGKYNEQFF. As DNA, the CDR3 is TGTGCCAGCAGCCAAGTGACTAGCGGCAAGTACAATGAGCAGTTCTTC.

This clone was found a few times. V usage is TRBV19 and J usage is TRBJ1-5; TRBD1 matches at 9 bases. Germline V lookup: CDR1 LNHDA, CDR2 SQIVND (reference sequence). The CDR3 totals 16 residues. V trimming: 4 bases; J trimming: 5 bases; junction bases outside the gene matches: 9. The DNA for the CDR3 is TGTGCCAGTAGTACGACCGGGACAGGGCTTGATCAGCCCCAGCATTTT. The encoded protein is CASSTTGTGLDQPQHF. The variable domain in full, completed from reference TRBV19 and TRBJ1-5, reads DGGITQSPKYLFRKEGQNVTLSCEQNLNHDAMYWYRQDPGQGLRLIYYSQIVNDFQKGDIAEGYSVSREKKESFPLTVTSAQKNPTAFYLCASSTTGTGLDQPQHFGDGTRLSIL.

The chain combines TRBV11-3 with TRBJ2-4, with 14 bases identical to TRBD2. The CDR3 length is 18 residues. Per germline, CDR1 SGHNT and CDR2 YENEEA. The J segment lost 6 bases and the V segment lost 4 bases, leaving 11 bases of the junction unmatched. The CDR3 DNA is TGTGCCAGCAGCTCAACCGGGACTAGCGGGAGTTCCGGAAACATTCAGTACTTC. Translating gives CASSSTGTSGSSGNIQYF.

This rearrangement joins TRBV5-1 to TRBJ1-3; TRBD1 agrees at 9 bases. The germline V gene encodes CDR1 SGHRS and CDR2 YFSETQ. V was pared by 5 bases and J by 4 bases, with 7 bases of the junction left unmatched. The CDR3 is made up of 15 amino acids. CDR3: CASRGGTGNGNTIYF. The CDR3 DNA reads TGCGCCAGCAGGGGAGGGACAGGGAACGGAAACACCATATATTTT.